This record concerns one T cell receptor (beta chain) sequence. The ends lost 5 bases at V and 10 bases at J; junction bases unmatched: 13. Germline CDR1 and CDR2: SGHNT and YENEEA. The CDR3 length is 15 residues. This sample was included in a study of blood T cell repertoires in COVID-19. This table comes from immunoSEQ multiplex PCR, and its TCRdb copy is limited to in-frame clones, with some not included. The data hold 230,000 or so clones, with roughly nine tenths observed a single time. The J gene is TRBJ1-2, the V gene TRBV11-3; 10 nucleotides agree with TRBD1. The sample comprised peripheral blood. The receptor's source is a middle-aged woman who had recovered from COVID-19. Written as DNA, the CDR3 is TGTGCCAGCAGCATGCCGGGACAGGGGTCGGGGCCCTACACCTTC. Translating it yields CASSMPGQGSGPYTF.